These 23 T cell receptor beta chains were sequenced from one sample in a study of STAT3 mutations in large granular lymphocyte leukemia. Study results and limitations: At least one immunodominant TCR beta clonotype appeared in every T-cell large granular lymphocyte leukemia patient.

Antigen specificity for these receptors is unknown. Repertoires were generated with immunoSEQ multiplex PCR, while TCRdb's copy carries only in-frame clones and drops some. Of approximately 31,000 clones listed, approximately 83% are singletons. The sequenced sample was peripheral blood mononuclear cells. These TCRs come from a man between 60 and 70 years old with T-cell large granular lymphocyte leukemia. Some clones in this sample may be carry-over from other donors' samples.

This chain joins TRBV5-4 and TRBJ2-2, with 9 positions matching TRBD1. The V gene end was trimmed by 3 bases and the J gene end by 3 bases; junction bases not matched to a gene: 6. Per the germline V gene, CDR1 is SGHNT and CDR2 is YYREEE (reference sequence). This CDR3 is built from 16 residues. In DNA form, the CDR3 reads TGTGCCAGCAGCTCCCAACAGGGGGCCGACACCGGGGAGCTGTTTTTT. As protein: CASSSQQGADTGELFF.

The V call is TRBV18, the J call TRBJ2-5; possible D gene TRBD2, 6 bases. The V and J ends lost 8 bases and 2 bases respectively, with 12 bases between them. The germline gives CDR1 KGHSH, CDR2 LQKENI. The CDR3 is 13 residues long. The CDR3 protein is CASSRDLQETQYF. In nucleotides, the CDR3 is TGTGCCAGCAGCCGGGACTTACAAGAGACCCAGTACTTC.

CDR3: CASRSTGLGQETQYF. The CDR3 DNA reads TGTGCCAGCAGGTCTACAGGGTTGGGCCAAGAGACCCAGTACTTC. The chain recombines TRBV7-9 with TRBJ2-5, with TRBD1 as a possible D gene (6 bases). The CDR3 contains 15 residues. Germline V gives CDR1 SEHNR, CDR2 FQNEAQ (reference sequence). Trimming shortened V by 6 bases and J by 1 base, and 15 bases separated the two germline ends. Variable domain in full (rest from reference TRBV7-9 and TRBJ2-5): DTGVSQNPRHKITKRGQNVTFRCDPISEHNRLYWYRQTLGQGPEFLTYFQNEAQLEKSRLLSDRFSAERPKGSFSTLEIQRTEQGDSAMYLCASRSTGLGQETQYFGPGTRLLVL.

This chain links TRBV4-2 with TRBJ2-3; perhaps TRBD2 as D (5 bases). Between the trimmed V and J ends, which lost 3 bases and 2 bases, there was a span of 9 bases. Germline lookup yields CDR1 LGHNA and CDR2 YNFKEQ. This CDR3 spans 14 amino acids. The CDR3 bases are TGTGCCAGCAGCCACGGGGTCTTCACAGATACGCAGTATTTT. It encodes CASSHGVFTDTQYF.

The chain recombines TRBV7-3 with TRBJ1-6; 8 nucleotides match TRBD1. Germline V gene sequence: CDR1 SGHTA, CDR2 FQGTGA. V shed 5 bases and J 8 bases; nucleotides not matched to a gene: 5. The CDR3 spans 14 residues. The CDR3: CASSLTGDDSPLHF. The DNA for the CDR3 is TGTGCCAGCAGCCTGACAGGGGATGATTCACCCCTCCACTTT.

The J gene is TRBJ2-3, the V gene TRBV19; D is possibly TRBD1 (6 bases). Germline CDR1 is LNHDA and CDR2 is SQIVND (reference sequence). CDR3 length: 13 residues. V was shortened by 9 bases and J by 6 bases, with 16 bases between the two germline ends. The CDR3 nucleotides are TGTGCCAGCCGGGAACAGGGCAGCGATACGCAGTATTTT. As protein: CASREQGSDTQYF.

The chain combines TRBV11-2 with TRBJ2-7; TRBD2 might be the D (5 bases). This CDR3 is built from 13 residues. Per the germline V gene, CDR1 is SGHAT and CDR2 is FQNNGV. Trimming removed 3 bases from V and 3 bases from J, with 9 bases in between. For the CDR3, the DNA is TGTGCCAGCAGCTTGGGAGATAGCTACGAGCAGTACTTC. Amino acid sequence: CASSLGDSYEQYF.

The V call is TRBV20-1, the J call TRBJ2-4; D is perhaps TRBD1 or TRBD2 (5 bases each). The CDR3 is 11 amino acids. V was pared by 2 bases and J by 12 bases, with 11 bases between. Germline lookup yields CDR1 DFQATT and CDR2 SNEGSKA (reference sequence). As DNA, the CDR3 is TGCAGTGCTAGATCCGCTGGGGGTCAGTACTTC. It specifies CSARSAGGQYF.

This chain uses TRBV4-1 with TRBJ2-7, with 7 bases matching TRBD1. The CDR3 loop spans 14 amino acids. The germline CDR1 and CDR2 sequences are MGHRA and YSYEKL. With V trimmed by 1 base and J by 3 bases, 3 bases remained unmatched. This chain's CDR3 is CASSQGRQGYEQYF. CDR3 coding DNA: TGCGCCAGCAGCCAAGGGCGACAGGGCTACGAGCAGTACTTC.

The chain combines TRBV28 with TRBJ2-7; 14 bases match TRBD2. Germline CDR1 is MDHEN and CDR2 is SYDVKM. V dropped 5 bases and J dropped 4; count of bases not matched to a gene: 4. There are 15 residues in the CDR3. The CDR3 nucleotides read TGTGCCAGCAGTCCCGGGACTAGCGGGAGTTACGAGCAGTACTTC. Translated: CASSPGTSGSYEQYF.

The DNA of the CDR3 is TGTGCCAGCAGTTTCGCTCCGGGACTAGTAGATACGCAGTATTTT. Translating gives CASSFAPGLVDTQYF. V gene TRBV6-5 combines with J gene TRBJ2-3; 8 bases are shared with TRBD2. The CDR3 is made up of 15 amino acids. The V gene end was trimmed by 4 bases and the J gene end by 5 bases; junction bases not matched to a gene: 8. From germline, CDR1 is MNHEY and CDR2 SVGAGI.

The rearrangement joins TRBV6-5 to TRBJ1-1; 11 bases line up with TRBD1. CDR1 is MNHEY and CDR2 is SVGAGI in the germline V gene. The trim removed 6 bases at V and 3 bases at J, leaving 6 bases unmatched. The CDR3 extends over 15 amino acids. The CDR3, as DNA: TGTGCCAGCAGCCCGGGACAGGGGGGCCACACTGAAGCTTTCTTT. It yields the protein CASSPGQGGHTEAFF.

The genes are TRBV18 and TRBJ1-1, with TRBD1 matching over 11 bases. V was clipped by 3 bases and J by 4 bases; unmatched bases: 7. There are 16 residues in the CDR3. The germline gives CDR1 KGHSH, CDR2 LQKENI. CDR3 in DNA: TGTGCCAGCTCACCCAACCCAGGGACAGGGGGCACTGAAGCTTTCTTT. It encodes CASSPNPGTGGTEAFF.

The rearrangement links TRBV18 to TRBJ2-1, with D possibly TRBD2 on 6 matching bases. Trimming pared 2 bases from V and 8 bases from J, leaving 28 bases between. The V gene's germline CDR1 is KGHSH and CDR2 LQKENI. CDR3 length: 19 residues. The CDR3 DNA sequence: TGTGCCAGCTCACCATTGGGACCGGGGCGGGGCCAAAGGGTCCATGAGCAGTTCTTC. As protein: CASSPLGPGRGQRVHEQFF.

The chain couples TRBV7-9 to TRBJ1-2; maybe TRBD1 (5 bases). The germline V gene encodes CDR1 SEHNR and CDR2 FQNEAQ (reference sequence). V gave up 5 bases and J gave up 4 bases, with 8 bases separating them. The CDR3 contains 12 residues. DNA of the CDR3: TGTGCCAGCAGCCCGGACACCTATGGCTACACCTTC. Translation gives CASSPDTYGYTF.

The chain links TRBV5-1 to TRBJ1-1; 7 nucleotides match TRBD1. V gave up 4 bases and J gave up 2 bases; unmatched junction bases: 8. CDR3 length: 15 amino acids. Germline V CDR1 and CDR2: SGHRS, YFSETQ. In DNA form, the CDR3 reads TGCGCCAGCAGCCGACAGGGAATGGATAACACTGAAGCTTTCTTT. Encoded protein: CASSRQGMDNTEAFF.

The V gene is TRBV5-1, the J gene TRBJ2-3; D not certain. This CDR3 contains 13 residues. Germline V gene lookup returns CDR1 SGHRS and CDR2 YFSETQ. V lost 5 bases to trimming and J lost 0 bases, with 7 bases between them. CDR3: CASRLDSTDTQYF. CDR3 bases: TGCGCCAGCAGGCTGGACAGCACAGATACGCAGTATTTT.

The gene calls are TRBV5-1 and TRBJ2-7; 8 bases are shared with TRBD2. Trimming took 1 base from V and 0 from J; bases not matched to a gene: 3. The CDR3 is 15 residues long. Germline V gene data show CDR1 as SGHRS and CDR2 as YFSETQ. CDR3 region: CASSLSLAGSYEQYF. The CDR3 nucleotides read TGCGCCAGCAGCTTGAGTCTAGCGGGCTCCTACGAGCAGTACTTC.

The V call is TRBV18, the J call TRBJ2-5, with TRBD2 as a possible D gene (6 bases). CDR3 length equals 14 residues. V shed 4 bases and J shed 4 bases, with 13 bases lying between them. Germline lookup yields CDR1 KGHSH and CDR2 LQKENI. The CDR3 coding sequence is TGTGCCAGCTCACGTAGCGGAGTCGGAGAGACCCAGTACTTC. Its protein is CASSRSGVGETQYF.

The rearrangement uses TRBV7-2 and TRBJ2-2; D gene unclear. There are 15 residues in the CDR3. V lost 4 bases and J 0 bases, leaving 9 bases between the germline ends. Germline V gene lookup returns CDR1 SGHTA and CDR2 FQGNSA. The CDR3 region is CASSSANSNTGELFF. The CDR3 nucleotides are TGTGCCAGCAGCTCGGCTAATTCGAACACCGGGGAGCTGTTTTTT.

The CDR3 reads CASSLAGTGAIVEQFF. The CDR3 DNA sequence: TGCGCCAGCAGCTTGGCCGGGACGGGGGCTATAGTTGAGCAGTTCTTC. The J gene is TRBJ2-1, the V gene TRBV5-1; either TRBD1 or TRBD2 may fit D (6 bases each). Per the germline V gene, CDR1 is SGHRS and CDR2 is YFSETQ. There are 16 residues in the CDR3. The V gene lost 0 bases and the J gene lost 9 bases, with 19 bases spanning the gap. Variable domain in full (rest from reference TRBV5-1 and TRBJ2-1): KAGVTQTPRYLIKTRGQQVTLSCSPISGHRSVSWYQQTPGQGLQFLFEYFSETQRNKGNFPGRFSGRQFSNSRSEMNVSTLELGDSALYLCASSLAGTGAIVEQFFGPGTRLTVL.

This chain links TRBV29-1 with TRBJ2-1, with TRBD2 matching 13 bases. The CDR3 has 17 amino acids. The V and J ends lost 6 bases and 0 bases, in that order; junction bases with no gene match: 8. The germline V gene encodes CDR1 SQVTM and CDR2 ANQGSEA. The CDR3 bases are TGCAGCGTCCGGACTAGCGGGAGTGGTAGCTCCTACAATGAGCAGTTCTTC. This encodes CSVRTSGSGSSYNEQFF.

The rearrangement joins TRBV9 to TRBJ2-3; the match to TRBD2 covers 8 bases. V dropped 4 bases and J dropped 4; count of bases not matched to a gene: 11. Germline assignment: CDR1 SGDLS and CDR2 YYNGEE. The length of the CDR3 is 16 residues. The CDR3 DNA reads TGTGCCAGCAGCTTTAGCGGGGTCGGCGGTGCAGATACGCAGTATTTT. As protein: CASSFSGVGGADTQYF.